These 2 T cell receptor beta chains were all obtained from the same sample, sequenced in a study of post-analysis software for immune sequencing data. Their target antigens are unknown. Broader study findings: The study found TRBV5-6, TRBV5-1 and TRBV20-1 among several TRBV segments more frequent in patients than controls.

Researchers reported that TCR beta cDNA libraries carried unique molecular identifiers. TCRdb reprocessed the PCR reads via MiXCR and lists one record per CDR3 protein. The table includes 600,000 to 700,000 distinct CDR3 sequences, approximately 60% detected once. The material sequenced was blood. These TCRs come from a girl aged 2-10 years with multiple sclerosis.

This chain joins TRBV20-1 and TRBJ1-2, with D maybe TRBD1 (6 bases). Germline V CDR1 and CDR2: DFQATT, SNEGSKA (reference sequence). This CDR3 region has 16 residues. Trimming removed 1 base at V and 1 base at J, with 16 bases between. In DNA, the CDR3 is TGCAGTGCTAGAGGGGGGGCGGCAATCCTTAACTATGGCTACACCTTC. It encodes CSARGGAAILNYGYTF.

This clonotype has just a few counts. The CDR3 spells CASSDSIGTDTQYF. CDR3 nucleotides: TGTGCCAGCAGTGACTCGATAGGAACAGATACGCAGTATTTT. The chain is built from TRBV6-4 and TRBJ2-3; D is uncertain. Germline V lookup: CDR1 MRHNA, CDR2 SNTAGT. The CDR3 has 14 amino acids. V was shortened by 0 bases and J by 3 bases, with 7 bases between the two germline ends.